This T cell receptor (beta chain) was sequenced during a study of shared clonotypes between healthy human individuals. Deep-level settings were used for running the assay. Sequenced by immunoSEQ multiplex PCR; TCRdb stores in-frame clones only, minus some. Of 950,000 to 1,100,000 clones detected, about 75% appear once; the ten largest clones hold 1.4%. The CDR3 loop spans 15 amino acids. The V gene lost 4 bases and the J gene lost 0 bases, with 12 bases spanning the gap. Germline V lookup: CDR1 SGHRS, CDR2 YFSETQ. The chain is built from TRBV5-1 and TRBJ2-3, with D perhaps TRBD1 (6 bases). This receptor was obtained from a young man in good health. The sequencing sample was made of memory CD4+ T cells sorted from blood. Documented subset: CD45RA-negative fraction. The CDR3 region is CASSPMGHSTDTQYF. The CDR3 bases are TGCGCCAGCAGCCCCATGGGACATAGCACAGATACGCAGTATTTT.